This paragraph covers one TCR beta chain sequence. The sample originates from a study of control samples from healthy donors and cancer patients. J lost 3 bases, V lost 4 bases, and 7 bases had no gene match. There are 16 residues in the CDR3. CDR1 is SGHTA and CDR2 is FQGNSA in the germline V gene. Profiling relied on immunoSEQ multiplex PCR, and the TCRdb table lists in-frame clones only, not all of them. The top ten clones hold about 16% of a sample with about 110,000 clones, around 88% of them seen once. The J gene is TRBJ2-1, the V gene TRBV7-2; 9 positions agree with TRBD1. This clonotype was obtained from a woman in her forties or fifties in good health. The sequenced sample was blood. CDR3 sequence reads: CASSSSAGQGYNEQFF. DNA for the CDR3: TGTGCCAGCAGCTCTAGCGCGGGACAGGGCTACAATGAGCAGTTCTTC.